Following are 6 T cell receptor beta chains from one sample sequenced in a study of blood T cell repertoires in COVID-19. Data came from immunoSEQ multiplex PCR; TCRdb stores just in-frame clones and leaves some out. The sample consists of under 300,000 clones, 89% of them appearing once. The source material was peripheral blood. The receptors derive from a woman aged 40 to 55 who had recovered from COVID-19.

With respect to this clone: Sequence at one end of the junction differs from germline and may be a read error. CDR3 sequence reads: CASSLRGSNEQFF. Here the CDR3 DNA reads TGTGCTAGCAGCTTACGTGGGAGTAATGAGCAGTTCTTC. The chain carries TRBV7-7 and TRBJ2-1; TRBD2 is a possible D gene (5 bases). Germline CDR1 SSHAT, CDR2 FNYEAQ (reference sequence). The CDR3 sequence is 13 residues long.

This sequence joins TRBV6-6 and TRBJ2-1; TRBD2 matches 16 bases. Germline V gene sequence: CDR1 MNHNY, CDR2 SVGAGI (reference sequence). J lost 13 bases, V lost 5 bases, and 5 bases had no gene match. The CDR3 covers 14 residues. This CDR3 is CASSTGLAGGDQFF. In nucleotides, the CDR3 is TGTGCCAGCAGTACGGGACTAGCGGGAGGGGATCAGTTCTTC.

The gene calls are TRBV25-1 and TRBJ2-1, with 7 bases lining up with TRBD2. V dropped 2 bases and J dropped 0; count of bases not matched to a gene: 7. The CDR3 runs to 17 residues. Germline V gene sequence: CDR1 MGHDK, CDR2 SYGVNS. The CDR3 nucleotides are TGTGCCAGCAGTGAACTGGCGGGAGACTCCTCCTACAATGAGCAGTTCTTC. This encodes CASSELAGDSSYNEQFF.

The rearrangement joins TRBV11-2 to TRBJ1-3; possible D gene TRBD1, 5 bases. V was pared by 5 bases and J by 0 bases, with 8 bases between. CDR1 and CDR2 from the germline V gene are SGHAT and FQNNGV. The CDR3 loop spans 14 amino acids. This CDR3 is CASSGQNSGNTIYF. The CDR3 DNA is TGTGCCAGCAGCGGACAAAACTCTGGAAACACCATATATTTT.

CDR3 sequence: CASGAGGAGEKLFF. DNA of the CDR3: TGTGCTAGTGGCGCAGGGGGCGCAGGTGAAAAACTGTTTTTT. The chain has TRBV12-5 and TRBJ1-4; TRBD1 aligns across 8 bases. Germline values: CDR1 LGHNT, CDR2 FRNRAP. The V gene end was trimmed by 6 bases and the J gene end by 7 bases; junction bases not matched to a gene: 7. This CDR3 is 14 amino acids long.

This clone has just a few counts. The DNA of the CDR3 is TGCGCCAGCAGCTTGGGTTTGCGGGAGTCAGCCTACGAGCAGTACTTC. Its protein product is CASSLGLRESAYEQYF. J is TRBJ2-7 and V is TRBV5-1; 7 bases map to TRBD2. V was clipped by 0 bases and J by 2 bases; unmatched bases: 8. Germline CDR1 reads SGHRS; CDR2 reads YFSETQ. The CDR3 has 16 residues.